Following are 5 T cell receptor beta chains from one sample sequenced in a study of read filtering for tumor transcriptome and immune sequencing. The library was built from 400 to 500 ng RNA with molecular barcoded adaptors for alpha/delta and beta/gamma chains. TCRdb passed the reads through MiXCR, listing each CDR3 protein once. The profile covers around 20,000 distinct CDR3 sequences, with less than 25% appearing a single time and about 24% taken by the ten largest. The sample was a population of CD138-negative cells sorted from bone marrow. The receptor set was obtained from a donor aged 40 or over with multiple myeloma.

This clonotype is termed medium-sized. This chain uses TRBV20-1 with TRBJ2-1; D gene uncertain. CDR1 and CDR2 from the germline V gene are DFQATT and SNEGSKA (reference sequence). The CDR3 spans 14 residues. The V gene lost 5 bases and the J gene lost 3 bases, with 14 bases spanning the gap. CDR3 DNA sequence: TGCAGTGCTCCCCAGGTGGCAGACTACAATGAGCAGTTCTTC. It yields the protein CSAPQVADYNEQFF.

J is TRBJ2-4 and V is TRBV29-1, with 7 bases identical to TRBD2. The germline V gene encodes CDR1 SQVTM and CDR2 ANQGSEA. Trimming took 6 bases from V and 5 from J; bases not matched to a gene: 10. CDR3 size: 14 residues. CDR3 DNA: TGCAGCGTCGCTGAGGGAGGGAGCCAAAACATTCAGTACTTC. It translates to CSVAEGGSQNIQYF.

This clonotype has only a few counts. The rearrangement links TRBV7-2 to TRBJ1-1; no firm D call. CDR3 length equals 13 residues. V gave up 5 bases and J gave up 5 bases, with 12 bases separating them. CDR1 is SGHTA and CDR2 is FQGNSA in the germline V gene. The CDR3 DNA reads TGTGCCAGCAGCCACCGGAGGGAAACTGAAGCTTTCTTT. Residues: CASSHRRETEAFF.

This clonotype was seen ten or more times. The chain couples TRBV7-2 to TRBJ2-7; 14 positions match TRBD2. Germline CDR1 is SGHTA and CDR2 is FQGNSA. The CDR3 sequence is 16 residues long. V lost 1 base to trimming and J lost 6 bases; unmatched junction nucleotides: 5. The CDR3 reads CASSLEGTSGRFEQYF. The CDR3 nucleotides read TGTGCCAGCAGCTTAGAGGGGACTAGCGGGAGATTCGAGCAGTACTTC.

As to this clonotype: The junction departs from germline at one end; a sequencing error may be responsible. V usage is TRBV6-1 and J usage is TRBJ2-1, with TRBD2 matching over 13 bases. The CDR3 is 15 residues long. Per the germline V gene, CDR1 is MNHNS and CDR2 is SASEGT. The CDR3 is CASRVLAGGNNEQSF. The CDR3 DNA reads as TGTGCCAGCAGGGTACTAGCGGGAGGGAACAATGAGCAGTCCTTC.